The clone carrying this T cell receptor (beta chain) was seen repeatedly, ten times or more. The sample comes from a study of T cell repertoires in cytomegalovirus infection. MiXCR, applied by TCRdb to the reads, yields one record per CDR3 protein. Found here are nearly 550,000 distinct CDR3 sequences, 16% of them singletons; the top ten hold under 30%. CDR1 and CDR2 from the germline V gene are SGHRS and YFSETQ. CDR3 length: 15 amino acids. The junction had 7 bases not matched to a gene; V was cut back by 4 bases and J by 3 bases. The source material was CD8+ T cells from PBMCs. The V and J genes are TRBV5-1 and TRBJ2-1; 7 bases fit TRBD1. The sequence was obtained from a human donor in good health (CMV status not recorded). Some clones in this sample may be carry-over from other donors' samples. CDR3 residues: CASSGPRDSYNEQFF. Here the CDR3 DNA reads TGCGCCAGCAGCGGACCCCGGGACAGCTACAATGAGCAGTTCTTC.